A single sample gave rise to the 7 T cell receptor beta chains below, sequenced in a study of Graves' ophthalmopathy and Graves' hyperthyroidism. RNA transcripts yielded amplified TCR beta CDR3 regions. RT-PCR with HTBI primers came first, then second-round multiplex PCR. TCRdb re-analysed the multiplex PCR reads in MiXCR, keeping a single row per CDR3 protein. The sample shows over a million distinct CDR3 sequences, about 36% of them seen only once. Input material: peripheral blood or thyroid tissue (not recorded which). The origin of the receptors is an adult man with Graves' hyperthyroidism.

The chain's CDR3 is CASSGAGGPGELFF. For the CDR3, the DNA is TGTGCCAGCAGCGGCGCGGGGGGGCCCGGGGAGCTGTTTTTT. The chain combines TRBV2 with TRBJ2-2; TRBD2 matches at 9 bases. Germline lookup yields CDR1 SNHLY and CDR2 FYNNEI. CDR3 length equals 14 residues. The junction had 5 bases not matched to a gene; V was cut back by 6 bases and J by 6 bases.

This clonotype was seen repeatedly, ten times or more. CDR3 DNA sequence: TGCAGCGTGTCGTACACTGAAGCTTTCTTT. It codes for CSVSYTEAFF. The chain couples TRBV29-1 to TRBJ1-1, with D uncertain. The ends were cut back, 6 bases at V and 3 bases at J, with 5 bases in the middle. Germline values: CDR1 SQVTM, CDR2 ANQGSEA. The CDR3 is made up of 10 amino acids. Full variable domain (outside the CDR3, taken from reference TRBV29-1 and TRBJ1-1): SAVISQKPSRDICQRGTSLTIQCQVDSQVTMMFWYRQQPGQSLTLIATANQGSEATYESGFVIDKFPISRPNLTFSTLTVSNMSPEDSSIYLCSVSYTEAFFGQGTRLTVV.

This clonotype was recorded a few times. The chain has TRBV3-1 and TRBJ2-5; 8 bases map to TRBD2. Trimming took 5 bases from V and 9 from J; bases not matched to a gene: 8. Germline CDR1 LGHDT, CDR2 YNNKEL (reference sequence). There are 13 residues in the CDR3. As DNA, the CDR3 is TGTGCCAGCAGCTCCGGGACTAGTGTCGCCCAGTACTTC. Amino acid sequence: CASSSGTSVAQYF.

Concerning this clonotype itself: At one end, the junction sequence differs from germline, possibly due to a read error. The CDR3 bases are TGCGCCAGCAGCGAAGGACAAGGAGGTGGTGGCTACACCTTC. As protein: CASSEGQGGGGYTF. V usage is TRBV7-2 and J usage is TRBJ1-2, with D perhaps matching TRBD1 (5 bases). CDR1 is SGHTA and CDR2 is FQGNSA in the germline V gene. CDR3 size: 14 residues.

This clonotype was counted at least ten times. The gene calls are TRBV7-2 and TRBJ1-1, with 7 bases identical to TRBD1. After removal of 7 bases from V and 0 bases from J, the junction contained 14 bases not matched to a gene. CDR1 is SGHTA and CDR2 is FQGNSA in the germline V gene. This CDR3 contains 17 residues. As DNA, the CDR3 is TGTGCCAGCACCTACCGGGATAGGGGGCGCATGAACACTGAAGCTTTCTTT. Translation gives CASTYRDRGRMNTEAFF.

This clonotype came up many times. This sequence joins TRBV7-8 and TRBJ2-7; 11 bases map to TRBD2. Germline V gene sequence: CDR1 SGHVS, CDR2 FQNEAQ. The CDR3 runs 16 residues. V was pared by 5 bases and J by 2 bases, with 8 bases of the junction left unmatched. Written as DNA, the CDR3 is TGTGCCAGCAGCCCTACACTAGCGGGAGCTACCTACGAGCAGTACTTC. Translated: CASSPTLAGATYEQYF.

The CDR3: CAITRLTPMNTEAFF. The CDR3 DNA follows: TGTGCCATCACCAGGCTTACTCCAATGAACACTGAAGCTTTCTTT. The chain carries TRBV10-3 and TRBJ1-1; D call uncertain. Per the germline V gene, CDR1 is ENHRY and CDR2 is SYGVKD. The CDR3 runs 15 residues. Trimming removed 7 bases from V and 0 bases from J, with 15 bases in between.